The 17 T cell receptor beta chains in this list originate from one sample, sequenced in a study of blood T cell repertoires in COVID-19. Some clones are missing from TCRdb's copy, which holds only in-frame ones; the method was immunoSEQ multiplex PCR. This table holds about 68,000 clones, roughly 83% found once. Sequences were obtained from peripheral blood. These receptors originate from a man in his forties or fifties with active COVID-19.

The CDR3 DNA is TGTGCCAGCAGTAACCCCCAAGGGGACTATGGCTACACCTTC. Translating it yields CASSNPQGDYGYTF. This chain connects TRBV28 to TRBJ1-2; a weak D match, TRBD1 (5 bases). The CDR3 consists of 14 residues. Trimming cost V 5 bases and J 3 bases, with 13 bases left between them. Germline CDR1 is MDHEN and CDR2 is SYDVKM.

This clone showed up just once. The chain links TRBV7-9 to TRBJ1-2; no clear D gene. With 4 bases removed from V and 4 bases from J, the gap between germline ends came to 19 bases. This CDR3 has 16 amino acids. CDR1 is SEHNR and CDR2 is FQNEAQ in the germline V gene (reference sequence). The CDR3 spells CASSSFAGIEGYGYTF. The CDR3 nucleotides are TGTGCCAGCAGCTCATTTGCGGGAATTGAAGGCTATGGCTACACCTTC.

This sequence joins TRBV9 and TRBJ2-1; 7 bases are shared with TRBD2. V shed 7 bases and J 5 bases; nucleotides not matched to a gene: 6. Germline V CDR1 and CDR2: SGDLS, YYNGEE. The length of the CDR3 is 13 residues. The CDR3 reads CASGLLADNEQFF. CDR3 DNA: TGTGCCAGCGGGCTCCTAGCGGACAATGAGCAGTTCTTC.

The V call is TRBV7-8, the J call TRBJ1-2; a possible D gene is TRBD1 (6 bases). Germline CDR1 SGHVS, CDR2 FQNEAQ. This CDR3 comprises 14 residues. Trimming stripped 5 bases from V and 7 bases from J, with 17 bases between. The CDR3, as DNA: TGTGCCAGCAGCCTAAACAGGGTAGGACGTGGCTACACCTTC. Amino acids: CASSLNRVGRGYTF.

This chain links TRBV21-1 with TRBJ1-4; TRBD1, the D gene given by the table, was not confirmed from the DNA. TRBV21-1 is designated a pseudogene. The CDR3 is made up of 15 amino acids. For the CDR3, the DNA is TGTGCCAGCGGAAGAGGGACAGAGTCTAATGAAAAACTGTTTTTT. It is translated as CASGRGTESNEKLFF.

V usage is TRBV23-1 and J usage is TRBJ2-5; 10 bases match TRBD1. TRBV23-1 is an open reading frame whose function is uncertain. V was pared by 1 base and J by 2 bases, with 19 bases of the junction left unmatched. This CDR3 contains 21 residues. In nucleotides, the CDR3 is TGCGCCAGCAGTCAATACGAGCACTTTGAGGACAGGGGGTTCGGGCAAGAGACCCAGTACTTC. Its translation: CASSQYEHFEDRGFGQETQYF.

This clone was found a few times. V usage is TRBV5-1 and J usage is TRBJ2-1; unclear D gene. The CDR3 runs 15 residues. From germline, CDR1 is SGHRS and CDR2 YFSETQ. V lost 4 bases, J lost 2 bases, and 13 bases lay in between. CDR3 nucleotide sequence: TGCGCCAGCAGCCTCTTGTCGGGTCCCTACAATGAGCAGTTCTTC. This codes for CASSLLSGPYNEQFF.

The chain links TRBV23-1 to TRBJ2-7, with 9 bases aligning to TRBD1. TRBV23-1 carries the ORF label, with uncertain function. Trimming cost V 3 bases and J 3 bases; bases outside gene matches: 6. This CDR3 spans 15 amino acids. CDR3 protein: CASSQQWTGDYEQYF. The CDR3 DNA follows: TGCGCCAGCAGTCAGCAATGGACAGGGGACTACGAGCAGTACTTC.

V usage is TRBV19 and J usage is TRBJ2-7, with D possibly TRBD1 on 6 matching bases. Per germline, CDR1 LNHDA and CDR2 SQIVND (reference sequence). The CDR3 contains 14 residues. V was pared by 1 base and J by 0 bases, with 7 bases between. The CDR3 DNA reads TGTGCCAGTAGTATAGGACAGGTCTCCTACGAGCAGTACTTC. Translated: CASSIGQVSYEQYF. Full variable domain (remainder filled in from reference TRBV19 and TRBJ2-7): DGGITQSPKYLFRKEGQNVTLSCEQNLNHDAMYWYRQDPGQGLRLIYYSQIVNDFQKGDIAEGYSVSREKKESFPLTVTSAQKNPTAFYLCASSIGQVSYEQYFGPGTRLTVT.

The V gene is TRBV9, the J gene TRBJ2-3; 8 nucleotides match TRBD2. CDR3 size: 15 residues. V was pared by 4 bases and J by 7 bases, with 11 bases of the junction left unmatched. Germline values: CDR1 SGDLS, CDR2 YYNGEE. Here the CDR3 DNA reads TGTGCCAGCAGCCCGGGAGGGGGGGCCCTCTATACGCAGTATTTT. It encodes CASSPGGGALYTQYF. The full variable domain, rest sourced from reference TRBV9 and TRBJ2-3, is DSGVTQTPKHLITATGQRVTLRCSPRSGDLSVYWYQQSLDQGLQFLIQYYNGEERAKGNILERFSAQQFPDLHSELNLSSLELGDSALYFCASSPGGGALYTQYFGPGTRLTVL.

The chain uses TRBV4-1 and TRBJ2-2; D is unclear. The CDR3 runs to 18 residues. V lost 1 base to trimming and J lost 6 bases, with 21 bases between them. The germline V gene has CDR1 MGHRA and CDR2 YSYEKL. DNA for the CDR3: TGCGCCAGCAGCCAAGTTAAGGTGGTCGGAGCGAAGGCCGGGGAGCTGTTTTTT. This sequence encodes CASSQVKVVGAKAGELFF.

The gene calls are TRBV6-7 and TRBJ2-1, with TRBD2 as a possible D gene (6 bases). TRBV6-7 is recorded as an ORF, its role being uncertain. The CDR3 has 17 amino acids. The ends were cut back, 4 bases at V and 8 bases at J, with 24 bases in the middle. CDR3 loop: CASSCIVLAEPNDEQFF. The CDR3 DNA reads as TGTGCCAGCAGTTGCATCGTATTAGCGGAGCCGAACGATGAGCAGTTCTTC.

The genes are TRBV4-1 and TRBJ1-1, with no clear D. Germline-derived CDR1 and CDR2 are MGHRA and YSYEKL. The length of the CDR3 is 14 residues. Trimming removed 1 base at V and 4 bases at J, with 10 bases between. For the CDR3, the DNA is TGCGCCAGCAGCCAAGTTTACCCGGGCACTGAAGCTTTCTTT. Translated: CASSQVYPGTEAFF.

CDR3 in DNA: TGCAGCGTTCGCTTGGGACAGGGTTACGAGCAGTACTTC. Its translation: CSVRLGQGYEQYF. The V and J genes are TRBV29-1 and TRBJ2-7; TRBD1 agrees at 9 bases. The CDR3 length is 13 residues. CDR1 and CDR2 from the germline V gene are SQVTM and ANQGSEA. V was pared by 5 bases and J by 4 bases, with 6 bases of the junction left unmatched.

V is TRBV4-3 and J is TRBJ2-6, with 12 nucleotides matching TRBD2. Germline V gene data show CDR1 as LGHNA and CDR2 as YSLEER. The CDR3 totals 19 residues. V dropped 1 base and J dropped 1; count of bases not matched to a gene: 5. The CDR3 nucleotides read TGCGCCAGCAGCCAAGGAGCTAGCGGGGGGGCATCTGGGGCCAACGTCCTGACTTTC. It is translated as CASSQGASGGASGANVLTF.

The chain is built from TRBV30 and TRBJ1-2; 7 nucleotides line up with TRBD1. The germline gives CDR1 GTSNPN, CDR2 SVGIG (reference sequence). V gave up 3 bases and J gave up 6 bases; unmatched junction bases: 4. The CDR3 length is 12 residues. This chain's CDR3 is CAWSETGNGYTF. CDR3 DNA: TGTGCCTGGAGCGAGACAGGGAATGGCTACACCTTC. Variable domain in full (rest from reference TRBV30 and TRBJ1-2): SQTIHQWPATLVQPVGSPLSLECTVEGTSNPNLYWYRQAAGRGLQLLFYSVGIGQISSEVPQNLSASRPQDRQFILSSKKLLLSDSGFYLCAWSETGNGYTFGSGTRLTVV.

The chain has TRBV21-1 and TRBJ1-1. TRBV21-1 is tagged as a pseudogene. This CDR3 is built from 14 residues. CDR3 sequence reads: CASSKLRSDTEAFF. For the CDR3, the DNA is TGTGCCAGCAGCAAACTACGGTCCGACACTGAAGCTTTCTTT.